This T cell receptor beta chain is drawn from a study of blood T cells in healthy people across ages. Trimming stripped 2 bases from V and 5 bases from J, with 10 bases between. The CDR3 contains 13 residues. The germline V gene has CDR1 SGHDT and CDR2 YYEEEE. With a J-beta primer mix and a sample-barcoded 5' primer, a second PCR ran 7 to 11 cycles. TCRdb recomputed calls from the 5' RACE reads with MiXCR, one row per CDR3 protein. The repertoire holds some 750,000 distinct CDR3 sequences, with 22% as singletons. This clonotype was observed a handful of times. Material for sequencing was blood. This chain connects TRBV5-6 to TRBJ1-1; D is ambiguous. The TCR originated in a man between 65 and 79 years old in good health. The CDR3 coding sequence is TGTGCCAGCAGCTTTCGACCCGTTACTGAAGCTTTCTTT. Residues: CASSFRPVTEAFF.